The TCR beta chain described here comes from a study of blood T cell repertoires in COVID-19. Across the study: Collection of acute and convalescent COVID-19 samples took place in the United States, Italy and Spain. Sample material is recorded as cDNA or gDNA derived from T cells, B-cell-depleted T cells, or PBMCs.

How the authors handled the data: Nucleated cell number was recorded as an estimate derived from reference gene primer amplification. TCRdb's table, derived via immunoSEQ multiplex PCR, lists solely in-frame clones and lacks some. The D gene and trimming were derived from the DNA, and the V and J assignments and clone size from that table. The sample yields 240,000 or so clones, over 75% seen once. V shed 4 bases and J 6 bases; nucleotides not matched to a gene: 4. CDR3 length equals 14 residues. The germline V gene has CDR1 SGHRS and CDR2 YFSETQ. The V and J genes are TRBV5-1 and TRBJ2-3, with TRBD1 matching over 11 bases. The specimen was peripheral blood. The TCR was taken from a man aged 25 to 45 who had recovered from COVID-19. CDR3 sequence: CASSRTGGADTQYF. CDR3 bases: TGCGCCAGCAGCCGGACAGGGGGCGCCGATACGCAGTATTTT.